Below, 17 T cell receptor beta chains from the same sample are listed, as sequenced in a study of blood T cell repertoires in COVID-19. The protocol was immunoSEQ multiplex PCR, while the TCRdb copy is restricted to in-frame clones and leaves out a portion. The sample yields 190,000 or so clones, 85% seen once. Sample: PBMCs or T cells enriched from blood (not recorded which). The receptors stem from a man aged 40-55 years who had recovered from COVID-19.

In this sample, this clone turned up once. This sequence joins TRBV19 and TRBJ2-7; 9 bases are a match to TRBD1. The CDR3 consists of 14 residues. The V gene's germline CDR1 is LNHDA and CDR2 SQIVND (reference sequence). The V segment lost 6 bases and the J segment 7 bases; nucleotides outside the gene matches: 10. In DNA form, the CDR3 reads TGTGCCAGTAGCTTCCGGGACAGGGAGGTGGAGCAGTACTTC. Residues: CASSFRDREVEQYF.

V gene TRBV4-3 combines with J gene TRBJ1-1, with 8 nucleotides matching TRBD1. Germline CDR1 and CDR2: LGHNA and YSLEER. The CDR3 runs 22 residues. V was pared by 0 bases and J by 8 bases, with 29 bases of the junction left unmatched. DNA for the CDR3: TGCGCCAGCAGCCAAGATTCCCACCCGAGACAAGAAGACTCCCAGGGGGCCGGGGAAGCTTTCTTT. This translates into CASSQDSHPRQEDSQGAGEAFF.

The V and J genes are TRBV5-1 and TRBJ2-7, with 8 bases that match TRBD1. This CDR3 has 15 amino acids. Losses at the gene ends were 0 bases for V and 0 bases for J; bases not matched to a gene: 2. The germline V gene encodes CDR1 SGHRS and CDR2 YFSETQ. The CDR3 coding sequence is TGCGCCAGCAGCTTGGGGACAGGGAGCTCCTACGAGCAGTACTTC. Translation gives CASSLGTGSSYEQYF.

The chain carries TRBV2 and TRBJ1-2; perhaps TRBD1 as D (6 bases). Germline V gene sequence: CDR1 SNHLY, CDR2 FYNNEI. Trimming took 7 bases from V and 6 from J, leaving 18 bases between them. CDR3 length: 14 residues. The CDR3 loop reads CASTEGGVAHGYTF. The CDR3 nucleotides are TGTGCCAGCACCGAAGGGGGGGTTGCCCATGGCTACACCTTC.

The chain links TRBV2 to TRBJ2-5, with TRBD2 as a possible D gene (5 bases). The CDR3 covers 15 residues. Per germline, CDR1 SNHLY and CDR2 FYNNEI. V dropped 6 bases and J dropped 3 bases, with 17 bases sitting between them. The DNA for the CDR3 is TGTGCCAGCAGAAAGAGGGAGTTGCGGGAAGAGACCCAGTACTTC. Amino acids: CASRKRELREETQYF.

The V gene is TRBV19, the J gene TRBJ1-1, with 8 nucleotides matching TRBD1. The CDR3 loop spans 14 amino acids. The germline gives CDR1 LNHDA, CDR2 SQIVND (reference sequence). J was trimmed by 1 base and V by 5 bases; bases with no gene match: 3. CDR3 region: CASSSGTGNTEAFF. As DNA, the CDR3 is TGTGCCAGTAGTTCCGGGACAGGGAACACTGAAGCTTTCTTT.

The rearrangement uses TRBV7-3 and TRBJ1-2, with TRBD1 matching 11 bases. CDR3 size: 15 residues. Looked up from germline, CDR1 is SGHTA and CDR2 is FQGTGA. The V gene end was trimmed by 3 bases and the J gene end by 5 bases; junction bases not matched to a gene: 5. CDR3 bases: TGTGCCAGCAGCTTGAATGGACAGGGGGCTTATGGCTACACCTTC. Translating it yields CASSLNGQGAYGYTF. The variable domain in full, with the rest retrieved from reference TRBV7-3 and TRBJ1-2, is GAGVSQTPSNKVTEKGKYVELRCDPISGHTALYWYRQSLGQGPEFLIYFQGTGAADDSGLPNDRFFAVRPEGSVSTLKIQRTERGDSAVYLCASSLNGQGAYGYTFGSGTRLTVV.

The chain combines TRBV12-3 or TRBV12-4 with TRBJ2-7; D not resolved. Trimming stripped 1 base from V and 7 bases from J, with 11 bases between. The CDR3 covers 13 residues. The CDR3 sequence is CASSLVIQSEQYF. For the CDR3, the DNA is TGTGCCAGCAGTTTAGTTATCCAGTCGGAGCAGTACTTC.

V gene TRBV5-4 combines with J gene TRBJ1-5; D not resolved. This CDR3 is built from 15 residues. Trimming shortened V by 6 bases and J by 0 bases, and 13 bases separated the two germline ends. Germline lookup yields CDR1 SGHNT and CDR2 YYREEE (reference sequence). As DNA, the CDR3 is TGTGCCAGCACCCCCGAACCTAATAGCAATCAGCCCCAGCATTTT. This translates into CASTPEPNSNQPQHF.

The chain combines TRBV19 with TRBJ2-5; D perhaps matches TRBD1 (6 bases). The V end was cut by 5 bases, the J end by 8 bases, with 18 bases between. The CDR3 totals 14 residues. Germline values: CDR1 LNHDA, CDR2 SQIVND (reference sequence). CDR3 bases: TGTGCCAGTAGTTCCCGATGGGAACAGGGCACCCAGTACTTC. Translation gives CASSSRWEQGTQYF.

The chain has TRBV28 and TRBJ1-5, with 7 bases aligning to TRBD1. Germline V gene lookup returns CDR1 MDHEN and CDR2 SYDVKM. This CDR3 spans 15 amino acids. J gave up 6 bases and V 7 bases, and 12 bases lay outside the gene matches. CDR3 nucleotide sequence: TGTGCCAGCACCACTTCAAGGGGGCGCGTTCAGCCCCAGCATTTT. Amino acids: CASTTSRGRVQPQHF.

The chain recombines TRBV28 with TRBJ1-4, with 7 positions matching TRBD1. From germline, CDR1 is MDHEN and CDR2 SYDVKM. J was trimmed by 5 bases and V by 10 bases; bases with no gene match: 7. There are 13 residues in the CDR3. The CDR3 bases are TGTGCCACCTATCAGGGGGAGAATGAAAAACTGTTTTTT. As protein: CATYQGENEKLFF.

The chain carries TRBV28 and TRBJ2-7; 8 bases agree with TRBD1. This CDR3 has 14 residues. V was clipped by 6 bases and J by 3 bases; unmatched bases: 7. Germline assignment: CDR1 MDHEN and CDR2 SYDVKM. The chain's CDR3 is CASSPTDRDYEQYF. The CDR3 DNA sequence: TGTGCCAGCAGCCCTACGGACAGGGACTACGAGCAGTACTTC. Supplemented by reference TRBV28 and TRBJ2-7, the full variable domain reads DVKVTQSSRYLVKRTGEKVFLECVQDMDHENMFWYRQDPGLGLRLIYFSYDVKMKEKGDIPEGYSVSREKKERFSLILESASTNQTSMYLCASSPTDRDYEQYFGPGTRLTVT.

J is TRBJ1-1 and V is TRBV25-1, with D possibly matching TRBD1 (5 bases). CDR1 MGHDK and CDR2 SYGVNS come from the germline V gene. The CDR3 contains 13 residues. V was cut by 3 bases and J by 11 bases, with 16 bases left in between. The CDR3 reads CASSDGGRARAFF. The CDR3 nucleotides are TGTGCCAGCAGTGACGGCGGCAGGGCGCGTGCTTTCTTT.

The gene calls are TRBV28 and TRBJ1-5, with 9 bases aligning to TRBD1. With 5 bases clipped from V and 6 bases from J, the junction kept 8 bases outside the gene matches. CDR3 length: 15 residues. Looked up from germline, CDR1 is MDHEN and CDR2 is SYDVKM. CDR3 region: CASSPRDRDRQPQHF. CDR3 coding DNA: TGTGCCAGCAGTCCCAGGGACAGGGACCGTCAGCCCCAGCATTTT.

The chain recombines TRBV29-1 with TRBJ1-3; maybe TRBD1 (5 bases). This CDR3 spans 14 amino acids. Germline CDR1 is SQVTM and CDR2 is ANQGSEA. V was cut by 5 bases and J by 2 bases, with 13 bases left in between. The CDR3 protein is CSVLGQGTGNTIYF. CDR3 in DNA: TGCAGCGTTCTGGGCCAGGGAACTGGAAACACCATATATTTT. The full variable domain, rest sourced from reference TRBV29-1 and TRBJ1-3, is SAVISQKPSRDICQRGTSLTIQCQVDSQVTMMFWYRQQPGQSLTLIATANQGSEATYESGFVIDKFPISRPNLTFSTLTVSNMSPEDSSIYLCSVLGQGTGNTIYFGEGSWLTVV.

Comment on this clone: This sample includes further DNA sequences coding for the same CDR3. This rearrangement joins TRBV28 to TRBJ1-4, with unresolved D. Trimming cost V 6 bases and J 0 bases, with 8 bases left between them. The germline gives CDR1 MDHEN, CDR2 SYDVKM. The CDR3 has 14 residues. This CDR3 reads CASSWAATNEKLFF. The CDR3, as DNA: TGTGCCAGCAGCTGGGCAGCAACTAATGAAAAACTGTTTTTT.